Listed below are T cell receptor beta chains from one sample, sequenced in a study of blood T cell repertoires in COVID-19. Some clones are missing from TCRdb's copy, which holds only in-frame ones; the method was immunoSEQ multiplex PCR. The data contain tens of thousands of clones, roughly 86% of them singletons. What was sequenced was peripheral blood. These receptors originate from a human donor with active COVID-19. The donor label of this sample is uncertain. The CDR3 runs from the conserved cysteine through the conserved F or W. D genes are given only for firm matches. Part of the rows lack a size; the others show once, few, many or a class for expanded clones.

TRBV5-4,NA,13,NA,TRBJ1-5,CASSQGSNQPQHF,TGTGCCAGCAGCCAGGGTAGCAATCAGCCCCAGCATTTT
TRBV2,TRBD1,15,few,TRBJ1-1,CASSERGTDNTEAFF,TGTGCCAGCAGTGAAAGGGGGACAGACAACACTGAAGCTTTCTTT
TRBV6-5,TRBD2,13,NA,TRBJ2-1,CASKGTSMGEQFF,TGTGCCAGCAAGGGGACTAGCATGGGTGAGCAGTTCTTC
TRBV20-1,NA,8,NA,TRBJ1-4,CSARYLFF,TGCAGTGCGCGATATCTGTTTTTT
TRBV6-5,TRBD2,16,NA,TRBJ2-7,CASSYRRGGASHEQYF,TGTGCCAGCAGTTACCGTCGCGGGGGGGCCTCCCACGAGCAGTACTTC
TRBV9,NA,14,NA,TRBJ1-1,CASSEGHLNTEAFF,TGTGCCAGCAGCGAGGGACATTTGAACACTGAAGCTTTCTTT
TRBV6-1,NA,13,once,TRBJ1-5,CASSETWREPQHF,TGTGCCAGCAGTGAGACTTGGCGGGAGCCCCAGCATTTT
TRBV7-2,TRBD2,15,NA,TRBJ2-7,CASSHPPGGAYEQYF,TGTGCCAGCAGCCACCCTCCGGGGGGGGCCTACGAGCAGTACTTC
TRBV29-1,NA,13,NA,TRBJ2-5,CSVDRGFGETQYF,TGCAGCGTTGATCGCGGGTTTGGGGAGACCCAGTACTTC
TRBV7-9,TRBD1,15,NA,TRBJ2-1,CASSPTGTGDNEQFF,TGTGCCAGCAGCCCCACCGGGACAGGGGACAATGAGCAGTTCTTC
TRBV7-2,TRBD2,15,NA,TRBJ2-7,CASSLFSGGAYEQYF,TGTGCCAGCAGCTTATTTAGCGGGGGGGCCTACGAGCAGTACTTC
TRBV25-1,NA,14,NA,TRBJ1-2,CASSWGVRNYGYTF,TGTGCCAGCAGTTGGGGGGTCAGGAACTATGGCTACACCTTC
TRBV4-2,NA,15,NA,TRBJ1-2,CASSQTGFSNYGYTF,TGTGCCAGCAGCCAAACAGGGTTCTCTAACTATGGCTACACCTTC
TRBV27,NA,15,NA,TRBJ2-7,CASSLGWGLGDEQYF,TGTGCCAGCAGTTTGGGATGGGGGCTGGGGGACGAGCAGTACTTC
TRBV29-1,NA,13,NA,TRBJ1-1,CSVTYLEGTEAFF,TGCAGCGTCACGTACTTGGAGGGGACTGAAGCTTTCTTT
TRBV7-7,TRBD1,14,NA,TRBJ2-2,CASSLDRGTGELFF,TGTGCTAGCAGTCTGGACAGGGGCACCGGGGAGCTGTTTTTT
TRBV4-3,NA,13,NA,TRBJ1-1,CASSQYRATEAFF,TGCGCCAGCAGCCAATACAGGGCCACTGAAGCTTTCTTT
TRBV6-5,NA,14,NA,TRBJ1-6,CASRPTGYNSPLHF,TGTGCCAGCAGGCCCACTGGCTATAATTCACCCCTCCACTTT
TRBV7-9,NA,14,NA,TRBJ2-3,CASSLTGDTDTQYF,TGTGCCAGCAGCTTGACAGGCGACACAGATACGCAGTATTTT
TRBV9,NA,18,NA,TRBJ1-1,CASSRSEARLFMNTEAFF,TGTGCCAGCAGCCGCTCGGAGGCCCGTCTATTTATGAACACTGAAGCTTTCTTT
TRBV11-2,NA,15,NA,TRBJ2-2,CASSLRHQNTGELFF,TGTGCCAGCAGCTTAAGACACCAGAACACCGGGGAGCTGTTTTTT
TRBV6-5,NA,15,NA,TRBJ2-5,CASSLTRGIQETQYF,TGTGCCAGCAGTCTTACTAGGGGGATACAAGAGACCCAGTACTTC
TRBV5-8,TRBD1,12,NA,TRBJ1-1,CASSLWTGGAFF,TGTGCCAGCAGCTTGTGGACAGGTGGAGCTTTCTTT
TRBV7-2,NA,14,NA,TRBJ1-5,CASSFPGVNQPQHF,TGTGCCAGCAGTTTCCCAGGGGTCAATCAGCCCCAGCATTTT
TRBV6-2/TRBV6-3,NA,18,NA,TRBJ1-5,CASSRIHLRGNVPQPQHF,TGTGCCAGCAGCCGAATACACCTTCGGGGTAATGTCCCCCAGCCCCAGCATTTT
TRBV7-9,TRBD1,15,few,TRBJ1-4,CASSPTQGPNEKLFF,TGTGCCAGCAGCCCAACACAGGGGCCTAATGAAAAACTGTTTTTT
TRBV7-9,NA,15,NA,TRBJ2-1,CASSLTGSTPNEQFF,TGTGCCAGCAGCTTAACAGGGAGTACCCCCAATGAGCAGTTCTTC
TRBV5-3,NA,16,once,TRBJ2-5,CARSLAVPRGGETQYF,TGTGCCAGAAGCTTGGCAGTCCCTAGGGGGGGAGAGACCCAGTACTTC
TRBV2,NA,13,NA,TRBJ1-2,CASDRGLAYGYTF,TGTGCCAGCGATAGAGGTTTAGCCTATGGCTACACCTTC
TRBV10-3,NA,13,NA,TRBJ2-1,CAISDRVYNEQFF,TGTGCCATCAGTGACAGGGTCTACAATGAGCAGTTCTTC
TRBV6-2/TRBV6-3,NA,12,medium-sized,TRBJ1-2,CASSPLGYGYTF,TGTGCCAGCAGTCCACTTGGCTATGGCTACACCTTC
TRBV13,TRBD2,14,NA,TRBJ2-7,CASSGLAASYEQYF,TGTGCCAGCAGCGGACTAGCGGCCTCCTACGAGCAGTACTTC
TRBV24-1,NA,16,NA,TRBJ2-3,CATSDFSTGFTDTQYF,TGTGCCACCAGTGATTTTTCCACAGGGTTCACAGATACGCAGTATTTT
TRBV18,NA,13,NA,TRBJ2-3,CASSPSSTDTQYF,TGTGCCAGCTCACCGTCTAGCACAGATACGCAGTATTTT
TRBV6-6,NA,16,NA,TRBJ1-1,CASSSTLSGVDTEAFF,TGTGCCAGCAGTTCCACCTTGTCAGGGGTCGACACTGAAGCTTTCTTT
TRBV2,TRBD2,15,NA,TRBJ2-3,CASRGLAWTADTQYF,TGTGCCAGCAGAGGACTAGCGTGGACGGCTGATACGCAGTATTTT
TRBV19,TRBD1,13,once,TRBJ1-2,CASYAGGGYGYTF,TGTGCCAGTTACGCAGGGGGCGGCTATGGCTACACCTTC
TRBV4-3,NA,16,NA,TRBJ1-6,CASSQDFSSYNSPLHF,TGCGCCAGCAGCCAAGATTTTAGCTCCTATAATTCACCCCTCCACTTT
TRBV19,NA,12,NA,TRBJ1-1,CASVKRNTEAFF,TGTGCCAGTGTAAAGAGGAACACTGAAGCTTTCTTT
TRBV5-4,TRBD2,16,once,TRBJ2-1,CASSGPGLAGAPPQFF,TGTGCCAGCAGCGGACCCGGGCTAGCGGGGGCCCCCCCCCAGTTCTTC
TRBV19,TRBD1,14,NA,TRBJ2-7,CASSRRQGRDEQYF,TGTGCCAGCAGCAGGCGACAGGGAAGGGACGAGCAGTACTTC
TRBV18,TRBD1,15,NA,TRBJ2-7,CASSLFTGDSYEQYF,TGTGCCAGCTCACTATTCACAGGGGACTCCTACGAGCAGTACTTC
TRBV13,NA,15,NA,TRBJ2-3,CASSGRGTSTDTQYF,TGTGCCAGCAGCGGCAGGGGTACTAGCACAGATACGCAGTATTTT
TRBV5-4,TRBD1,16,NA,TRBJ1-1,CASSLGQGVLKAEAFF,TGTGCCAGCAGCTTGGGACAGGGTGTCCTAAAGGCTGAAGCTTTCTTT
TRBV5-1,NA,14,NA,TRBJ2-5,CASSLGTTQETQYF,TGCGCCAGCAGCTTGGGGACTACACAAGAGACCCAGTACTTC
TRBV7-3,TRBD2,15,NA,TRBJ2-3,CASSRAGGHGDTQYF,TGTGCCAGCAGCCGAGCGGGGGGGCATGGAGATACGCAGTATTTT
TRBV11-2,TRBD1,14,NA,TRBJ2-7,CASTTTDRGSEQYF,TGTGCCAGCACTACAACGGACAGGGGTTCCGAGCAGTACTTC